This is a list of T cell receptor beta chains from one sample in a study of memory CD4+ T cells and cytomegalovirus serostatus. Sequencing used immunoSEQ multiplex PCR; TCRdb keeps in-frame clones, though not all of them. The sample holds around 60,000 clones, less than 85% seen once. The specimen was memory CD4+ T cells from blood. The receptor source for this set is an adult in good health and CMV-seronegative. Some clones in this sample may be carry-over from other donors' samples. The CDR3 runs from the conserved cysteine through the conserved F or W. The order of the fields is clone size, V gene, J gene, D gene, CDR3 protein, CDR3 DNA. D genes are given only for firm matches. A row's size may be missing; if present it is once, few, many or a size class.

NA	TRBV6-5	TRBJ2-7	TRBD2	CASSRTSGTYEQYF	TGTGCCAGCAGTCGGACTAGCGGGACCTACGAGCAGTACTTC
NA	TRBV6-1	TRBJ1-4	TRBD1	CASRSGGSGDGKLFF	TGTGCCAGCCGGTCAGGGGGGTCAGGGGACGGAAAACTGTTTTTT
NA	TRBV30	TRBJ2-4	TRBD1	CAWTGQALAKNIQYF	TGTGCCTGGACAGGACAGGCACTAGCCAAAAACATTCAGTACTTC
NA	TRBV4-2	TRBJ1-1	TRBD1	CASSTGDTEAFF	TGTGCCAGCAGCACAGGGGACACTGAAGCTTTCTTT
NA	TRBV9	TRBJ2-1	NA	CASSVYAGPNNEQFF	TGTGCCAGCAGCGTTTACGCGGGGCCCAACAATGAGCAGTTCTTC
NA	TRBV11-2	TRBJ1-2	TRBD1	CASSSQGVSYYGYTF	TGTGCCAGCAGCTCGCAGGGGGTTAGTTACTATGGCTACACCTTC
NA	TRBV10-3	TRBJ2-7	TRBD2	CAISGGTSGSNEQYF	TGTGCCATCAGTGGGGGGACTAGCGGGAGTAACGAGCAGTACTTC
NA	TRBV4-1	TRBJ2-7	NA	CASSSQMSEQYF	TGCGCCAGCAGCTCACAGATGAGCGAGCAGTACTTC
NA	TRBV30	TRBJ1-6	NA	CAWTVGGASSYNSPLHF	TGTGCCTGGACTGTAGGCGGGGCCAGCTCCTATAATTCACCCCTCCACTTT
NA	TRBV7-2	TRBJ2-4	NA	CASSLGLAKNIQYF	TGTGCCAGCAGCTTAGGTCTAGCCAAAAACATTCAGTACTTC
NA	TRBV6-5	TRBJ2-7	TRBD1	CASRPNRGSSYEQYF	TGTGCCAGCAGACCGAACAGGGGAAGCTCCTACGAGCAGTACTTC
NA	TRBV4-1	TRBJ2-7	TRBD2	CASSPRTSGFGEQYF	TGCGCCAGCAGCCCAAGGACTAGCGGGTTTGGCGAGCAGTACTTC
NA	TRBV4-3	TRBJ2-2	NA	CASSQESAGELFF	TGCGCCAGCAGCCAAGAATCCGCCGGGGAGCTGTTTTTT
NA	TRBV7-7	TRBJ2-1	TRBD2	CASSLDGTSGSVEQFF	TGTGCTAGCAGCTTAGATGGGACTAGCGGGAGTGTTGAGCAGTTCTTC
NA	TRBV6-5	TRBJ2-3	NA	CASSYSIDGTDTQYF	TGTGCCAGCAGTTACTCGATAGACGGCACAGATACGCAGTATTTT
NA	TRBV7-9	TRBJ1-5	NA	CASSLMGENQPQHF	TGTGCCAGCAGCTTAATGGGGGAAAATCAGCCCCAGCATTTT
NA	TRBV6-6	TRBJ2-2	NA	CASGRVGRGRNPELFF	TGTGCCAGCGGAAGGGTAGGCCGTGGCCGTAACCCGGAGCTGTTTTTT
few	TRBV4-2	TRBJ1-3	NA	CASSQDRGRTGNTIYF	TGTGCCAGCAGCCAAGATAGGGGCAGGACTGGAAACACCATATATTTT
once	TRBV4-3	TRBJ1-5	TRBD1	CASSQDRRGNQPQHF	TGCGCCAGCAGCCAGGACAGGAGAGGCAATCAGCCCCAGCATTTT
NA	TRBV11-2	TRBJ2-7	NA	CASSWGPYYEQYF	TGTGCCAGCAGCTGGGGACCGTACTACGAGCAGTACTTC
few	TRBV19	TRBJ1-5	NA	CASSTRTGRLVNQPQHF	TGTGCCAGTAGTACACGAACGGGGCGTTTGGTCAATCAGCCCCAGCATTTT
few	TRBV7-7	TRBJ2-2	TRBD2	CASSPSGANTGELFF	TGTGCCAGCAGCCCAAGCGGGGCGAACACCGGGGAGCTGTTTTTT
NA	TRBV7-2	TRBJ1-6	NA	CASSLSGTPYNSPLHF	TGTGCCAGCAGCTTATCCGGGACACCTTATAATTCACCCCTCCACTTT
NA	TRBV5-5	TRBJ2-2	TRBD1	CASSLRDSNTGELFF	TGTGCCAGCAGCTTGCGGGACAGTAACACCGGGGAGCTGTTTTTT
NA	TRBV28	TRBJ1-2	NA	CASSFSGAGYGYTF	TGTGCCAGCAGTTTCTCAGGGGCGGGCTATGGCTACACCTTC
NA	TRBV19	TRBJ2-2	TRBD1	CASSPRQGLGELFF	TGTGCCAGTAGTCCACGACAGGGGTTGGGGGAGCTGTTTTTT
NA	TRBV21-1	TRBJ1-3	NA	CASGKGAYMRGNTIYF	TGTGCCAGCGGGAAAGGGGCCTACATGAGGGGAAACACCATATATTTT
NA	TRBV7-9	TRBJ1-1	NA	CASSPPSGRTEAFF	TGTGCCAGCAGCCCCCCCTCTGGGCGGACTGAAGCTTTCTTT
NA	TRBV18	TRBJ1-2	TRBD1	CASSPNRDRGYTF	TGTGCCAGCTCACCCAACCGGGACAGGGGCTACACCTTC
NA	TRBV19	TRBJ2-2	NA	CANRSDRANTGELFF	TGTGCCAATCGGTCGGACCGAGCGAACACCGGGGAGCTGTTTTTT
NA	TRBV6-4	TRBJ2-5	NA	CASKPYPGYQETQYF	TGTGCCAGCAAGCCGTACCCGGGGTACCAAGAGACCCAGTACTTC
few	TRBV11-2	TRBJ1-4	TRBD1	CASGLTGTEKLFF	TGTGCCAGCGGGCTGACAGGGACGGAAAAACTGTTTTTT
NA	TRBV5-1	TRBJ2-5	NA	CASSFPPEGSGETQYF	TGCGCCAGCAGCTTTCCCCCTGAGGGGTCGGGAGAGACCCAGTACTTC
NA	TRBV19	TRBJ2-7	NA	CASSTRTVPSYEQYF	TGTGCCAGTAGTACCCGGACGGTGCCTTCCTACGAGCAGTACTTC
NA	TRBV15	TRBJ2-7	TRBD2	CATSRDWGTSGGRSREQYF	TGTGCCACCAGCAGAGATTGGGGGACTAGCGGGGGAAGGTCTCGCGAGCAGTACTTC
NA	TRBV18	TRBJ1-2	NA	CASSPGGVNYGYTF	TGTGCCAGCTCACCGGGGGGAGTGAACTATGGCTACACCTTC
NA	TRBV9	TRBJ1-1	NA	CASSRGDVNTEAFF	TGTGCCAGCAGCCGGGGGGATGTGAACACTGAAGCTTTCTTT
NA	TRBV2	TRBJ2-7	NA	CASSDGGTTYEQYF	TGTGCCAGCAGTGACGGGGGTACTACCTACGAGCAGTACTTC
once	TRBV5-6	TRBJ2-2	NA	CASSAGPRDTGELFF	TGTGCCAGCAGCGCAGGACCCCGCGACACCGGGGAGCTGTTTTTT
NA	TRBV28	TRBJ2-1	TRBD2	CASSLLRTSGNNEQFF	TGTGCCAGCAGTTTGCTCCGGACTAGCGGGAACAATGAGCAGTTCTTC
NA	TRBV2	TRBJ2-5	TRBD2	CASQPGPGLRQETQYF	TGTGCCAGCCAACCGGGACCGGGACTACGGCAAGAGACCCAGTACTTC
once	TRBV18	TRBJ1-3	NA	CASSTSIVGSTRESGNTIYF	TGTGCCAGCTCAACCTCGATCGTAGGGTCCACGAGGGAGTCTGGAAACACCATATATTTT
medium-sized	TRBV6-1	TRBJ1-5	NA	CASRTDMRPQPQHF	TGTGCCAGCAGGACCGACATGAGGCCACAGCCCCAGCATTTT
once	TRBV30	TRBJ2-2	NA	CAYNYFGELFF	TGTGCCTACAACTACTTCGGGGAGCTGTTTTTT
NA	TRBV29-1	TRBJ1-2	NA	CSVDKGVNYGYTF	TGCAGCGTTGATAAGGGAGTCAACTATGGCTACACCTTC
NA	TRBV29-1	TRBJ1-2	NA	CSGGTGSGLRYGYTF	TGCAGCGGGGGGACGGGGAGCGGTCTTCGCTATGGCTACACCTTC
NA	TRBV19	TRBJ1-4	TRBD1	CASSLRDRLFF	TGTGCCAGTAGCCTCCGGGACAGATTGTTTTTT
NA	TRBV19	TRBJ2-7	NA	CASRSGRGGYEQYF	TGTGCCAGTCGGTCGGGGCGAGGCGGGTACGAGCAGTACTTC
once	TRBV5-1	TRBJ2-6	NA	CASSLVAGANVLTF	TGCGCCAGCAGCTTGGTGGCTGGGGCCAACGTCCTGACTTTC
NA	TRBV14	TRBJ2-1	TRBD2	CATSQGLGLRNEQFF	TGTGCCACATCTCAGGGACTAGGTCTTAGGAATGAGCAGTTCTTC
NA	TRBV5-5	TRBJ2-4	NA	CASSLIAGPLAKNIQYF	TGTGCCAGCAGCTTAATAGCAGGGCCCTTAGCCAAAAACATTCAGTACTTC
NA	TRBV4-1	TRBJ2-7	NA	CASSQEVSADSPYEQYF	TGCGCCAGCAGCCAAGAAGTCTCAGCGGATTCCCCCTACGAGCAGTACTTC
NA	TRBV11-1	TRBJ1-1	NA	CASSLNRRNTEAFF	TGTGCCAGCAGCTTAAACAGGAGGAACACTGAAGCTTTCTTT
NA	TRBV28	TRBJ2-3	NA	CASSLRRDTQYF	TGTGCCAGCAGTTTACGCCGAGATACGCAGTATTTT
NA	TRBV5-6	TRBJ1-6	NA	CASSARQVYNSPLHF	TGTGCCAGCAGCGCCAGACAGGTCTATAATTCACCCCTCCACTTT
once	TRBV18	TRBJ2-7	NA	CASSQSRDPGEQYF	TGTGCCAGCTCTCAATCAAGGGATCCCGGCGAGCAGTACTTC
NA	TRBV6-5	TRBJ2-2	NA	CASSYFPTGGTGELFF	TGTGCCAGCAGTTACTTTCCGACAGGAGGGACCGGGGAGCTGTTTTTT
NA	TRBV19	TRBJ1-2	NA	CASSTRIGDGGYTF	TGTGCCAGTAGTACTCGGATCGGGGATGGAGGCTACACCTTC
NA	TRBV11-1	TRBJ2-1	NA	CASSKQGQRPYNEQFF	TGTGCCAGCAGCAAGCAGGGTCAACGGCCTTACAATGAGCAGTTCTTC